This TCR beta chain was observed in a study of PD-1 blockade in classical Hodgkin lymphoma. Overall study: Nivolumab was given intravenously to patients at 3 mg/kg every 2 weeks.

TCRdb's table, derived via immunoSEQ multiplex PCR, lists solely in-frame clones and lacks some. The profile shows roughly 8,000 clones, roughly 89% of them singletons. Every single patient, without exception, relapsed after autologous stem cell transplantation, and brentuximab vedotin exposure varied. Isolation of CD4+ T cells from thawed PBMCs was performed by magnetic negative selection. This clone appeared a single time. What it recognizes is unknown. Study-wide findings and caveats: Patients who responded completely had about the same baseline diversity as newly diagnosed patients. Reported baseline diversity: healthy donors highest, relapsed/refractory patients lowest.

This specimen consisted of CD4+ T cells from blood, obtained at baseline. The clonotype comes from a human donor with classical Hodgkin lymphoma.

CDR3 loop: CAIRQGADTQYF. In DNA, the CDR3 is TGTGCCATCCGACAGGGGGCAGATACGCAGTATTTT. The J gene is TRBJ2-3, the V gene TRBV28; TRBD1 aligns across 9 bases. The V gene's germline CDR1 is MDHEN and CDR2 SYDVKM. The CDR3 consists of 12 residues. Germline trimming cut 10 bases from V and 4 bases from J; bases unmatched to any gene: 3. The whole variable domain, remainder taken from reference TRBV28 and TRBJ2-3, is DVKVTQSSRYLVKRTGEKVFLECVQDMDHENMFWYRQDPGLGLRLIYFSYDVKMKEKGDIPEGYSVSREKKERFSLILESASTNQTSMYLCAIRQGADTQYFGPGTRLTVL.